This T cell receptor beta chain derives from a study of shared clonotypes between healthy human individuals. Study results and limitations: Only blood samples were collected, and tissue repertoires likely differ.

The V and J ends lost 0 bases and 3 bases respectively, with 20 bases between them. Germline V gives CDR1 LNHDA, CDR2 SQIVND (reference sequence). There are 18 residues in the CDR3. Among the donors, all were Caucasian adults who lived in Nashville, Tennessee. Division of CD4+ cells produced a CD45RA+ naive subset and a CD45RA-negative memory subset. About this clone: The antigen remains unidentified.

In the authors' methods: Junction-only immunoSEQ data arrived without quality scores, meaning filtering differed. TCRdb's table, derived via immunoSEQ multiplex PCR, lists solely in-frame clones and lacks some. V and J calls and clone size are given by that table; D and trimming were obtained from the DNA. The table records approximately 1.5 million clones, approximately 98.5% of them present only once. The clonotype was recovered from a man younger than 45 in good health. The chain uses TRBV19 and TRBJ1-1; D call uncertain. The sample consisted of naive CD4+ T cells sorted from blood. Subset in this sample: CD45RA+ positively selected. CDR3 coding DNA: TGTGCCAGTAGTATAGATCCCAGAGGAATCCGTTCGGACACTGAAGCTTTCTTT. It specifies CASSIDPRGIRSDTEAFF.